The 21 T cell receptor beta chains given below trace back to one sample, sequenced in a study of T cell repertoires in cytomegalovirus infection. A single record per CDR3 protein comes from TCRdb applying MiXCR to the reads. The table records 100,000 to 150,000 distinct CDR3 sequences, approximately 30% of them present only once. Their cognate antigens are unknown. This specimen consisted of CD8+ T cells from cultured PBMCs, obtained from culture after CMV antigen stimulation. The receptors shown here come from a human donor in good health (CMV status not recorded). Some clones in this sample may be carry-over from other donors' samples.

The V and J genes are TRBV15 and TRBJ2-7; D may be TRBD1 (6 bases). V lost 5 bases and J 0 bases, leaving 11 bases between the germline ends. CDR1 is LNHNV, CDR2 YYDKDF, per germline (reference sequence). The CDR3 has 14 amino acids. CDR3 bases: TGTGCCACCAGCGTGGACAGCTACTCCTACGAGCAGTACTTC. Amino acids: CATSVDSYSYEQYF.

The chain combines TRBV4-3 with TRBJ2-7, with a possible D match to TRBD1 (5 bases). CDR3 length: 13 amino acids. CDR1 is LGHNA, CDR2 YSLEER, per germline. V was cut by 1 base and J by 5 bases, with 9 bases left in between. The CDR3 region has the DNA TGCGCCAGCAGCCAAGTTCAGGGCCACGAGCAGTACTTC. It specifies CASSQVQGHEQYF.

This clonotype was picked up a small number of times. V is TRBV14 and J is TRBJ2-1; 9 bases agree with TRBD2. This CDR3 region has 15 residues. The ends lost 4 bases at V and 6 bases at J; junction bases unmatched: 7. Germline CDR1 SGHDN, CDR2 FVKESK. The chain's CDR3 is CASSPLRGGINEQFF. The CDR3 DNA sequence: TGTGCCAGCAGCCCGTTGCGGGGGGGAATCAATGAGCAGTTCTTC.

This clonotype has just a few counts. The chain recombines TRBV2 with TRBJ2-3; TRBD1 agrees at 7 bases. The germline V gene has CDR1 SNHLY and CDR2 FYNNEI. This CDR3 spans 15 amino acids. The V and J ends lost 0 bases and 6 bases, in that order; junction bases with no gene match: 6. The CDR3 spells CASSEADRVFDTQYF. CDR3 bases: TGTGCCAGCAGTGAAGCCGACAGGGTATTCGATACGCAGTATTTT.

The genes are TRBV5-1 and TRBJ2-3, with 16 positions matching TRBD2. The CDR3 runs 18 residues. J was trimmed by 6 bases and V by 0 bases; bases with no gene match: 7. Germline V gene lookup returns CDR1 SGHRS and CDR2 YFSETQ. The CDR3 DNA sequence: TGCGCCAGCAGCTTGGAGGGACTAGCGGGGGGGCCATCCGATACGCAGTATTTT. Its translation is CASSLEGLAGGPSDTQYF.

This clonotype was observed at least ten times. This sequence joins TRBV5-8 and TRBJ1-5; D unresolved. The CDR3 extends over 18 amino acids. From germline, CDR1 is SGHTS and CDR2 YDEGEE. V was trimmed by 4 bases and J by 2 bases, leaving 22 bases between them. The CDR3 DNA sequence: TGTGCCAGCAGCCGAAATCCCGGGATCCTCATCGGCAATCAGCCCCAGCATTTT. Translating gives CASSRNPGILIGNQPQHF.

The rearrangement uses TRBV12-3 or TRBV12-4 and TRBJ1-1; D gene uncertain. V lost 4 bases and J lost 0, with 3 bases in between. CDR3 length: 12 residues. DNA for the CDR3: TGTGCCAGCAGTTCGATGAACACTGAAGCTTTCTTT. It encodes CASSSMNTEAFF.

This clonotype is judged medium-sized. The rearrangement uses TRBV6-1 and TRBJ1-1; tentatively, D is TRBD1 (6 bases). The CDR3 is 14 residues long. Trimming left V 2 bases short and J 5 bases short, with 12 bases between. Per the germline V gene, CDR1 is MNHNS and CDR2 is SASEGT. Written as DNA, the CDR3 is TGTGCCAGCAGTGAACTCCAGGGGATTACTGAAGCTTTCTTT. This encodes CASSELQGITEAFF.

This clonotype has a handful of counts. The chain employs TRBV20-1 and TRBJ2-7; the D gene could be TRBD1 or TRBD2 (5 bases each). This CDR3 has 14 amino acids. Trimming took off 3 bases at V and 0 bases at J, with 12 bases between the two ends. Germline CDR1 DFQATT, CDR2 SNEGSKA (reference sequence). CDR3 sequence reads: CSASSGPYSYEQYF. DNA of the CDR3: TGCAGTGCTAGTTCGGGGCCCTACTCCTACGAGCAGTACTTC.

In this sample, this clonotype turned up many times. V and J are TRBV7-2 and TRBJ2-1, with TRBD2 identical over 8 bases. The CDR3 extends over 19 amino acids. Trimming cost V 1 base and J 4 bases; bases outside gene matches: 15. Per germline, CDR1 SGHTA and CDR2 FQGNSA. CDR3 residues: CASSLDPGFKGGGYNEQFF. In DNA form, the CDR3 reads TGTGCCAGCAGCTTAGACCCGGGGTTTAAGGGCGGGGGGTACAATGAGCAGTTCTTC.

The chain has TRBV7-8 and TRBJ2-7; 9 nucleotides agree with TRBD1. CDR1 is SGHVS, CDR2 FQNEAQ, per germline. This CDR3 spans 14 amino acids. The ends lost 9 bases at V and 5 bases at J; junction bases unmatched: 11. The CDR3 loop is CASGRGQGFHEQYF. The CDR3 DNA is TGTGCCAGTGGCCGCGGACAGGGGTTCCACGAGCAGTACTTC. The full variable domain, completed using reference TRBV7-8 and TRBJ2-7, is GAGVSQSPRYKVAKRGQDVALRCDPISGHVSLFWYQQALGQGPEFLTYFQNEAQLDKSGLPSDRFFAERPEGSVSTLKIQRTQQEDSAVYLCASGRGQGFHEQYFGPGTRLTVT.

The chain couples TRBV6-2 or TRBV6-3 to TRBJ1-1; no firm D call. The CDR3 has 11 residues. Germline values: CDR1 MNHEY, CDR2 SVGEGT. Trimming stripped 5 bases from V and 8 bases from J, with 9 bases between. CDR3 residues: CASSRAGEAFF. The CDR3 DNA follows: TGTGCCAGCAGTCGGGCGGGGGAAGCTTTCTTT.

This chain uses TRBV11-1 with TRBJ2-1; 11 positions agree with TRBD1. The V and J ends lost 5 bases and 4 bases, in that order; junction bases with no gene match: 4. Germline V gene lookup returns CDR1 SGHAT and CDR2 FQDESV (reference sequence). CDR3 length: 15 residues. CDR3 in amino acids: CASSKGQGGYNEQFF. CDR3 coding DNA: TGTGCCAGCAGCAAGGGACAGGGGGGTTACAATGAGCAGTTCTTC.

The chain uses TRBV7-2 and TRBJ1-2, with D unresolved. The V end lost 5 bases, the J end lost 8 bases, and 12 bases lay between the germline ends. The CDR3 covers 12 residues. CDR1 SGHTA and CDR2 FQGNSA come from the germline V gene. The CDR3 DNA reads TGTGCCAGCAGCGAAAGATCCTCCGGCTACACCTTC. The encoded protein is CASSERSSGYTF.

V and J are TRBV7-9 and TRBJ2-3, with D perhaps given as TRBD1 or TRBD2 (5 bases each). The germline V gene encodes CDR1 SEHNR and CDR2 FQNEAQ (reference sequence). V was trimmed by 5 bases and J by 6 bases, leaving 18 bases between them. The CDR3 runs to 15 residues. CDR3 sequence: CASSPGTPSIDTQYF. CDR3 bases: TGTGCCAGCAGCCCCGGGACGCCGTCCATTGATACGCAGTATTTT. Based on the CDR3 plus reference TRBV7-9 and TRBJ2-3, the full variable domain is DTGVSQNPRHKITKRGQNVTFRCDPISEHNRLYWYRQTLGQGPEFLTYFQNEAQLEKSRLLSDRFSAERPKGSFSTLEIQRTEQGDSAMYLCASSPGTPSIDTQYFGPGTRLTVL.

This clonotype was seen at least ten times. V gene TRBV19 combines with J gene TRBJ2-7, with a possible D match to TRBD1 (5 bases). The V gene's germline CDR1 is LNHDA and CDR2 SQIVND (reference sequence). V gave up 4 bases and J gave up 7 bases, with 8 bases separating them. This CDR3 is built from 11 residues. This CDR3 reads CASSNGAEQYF. CDR3 nucleotide sequence: TGTGCCAGTAGTAATGGGGCGGAGCAGTACTTC.

The chain is built from TRBV4-3 and TRBJ1-5; D is possibly TRBD1 (5 bases). Germline CDR1 LGHNA, CDR2 YSLEER. The CDR3 extends over 17 amino acids. The germline V and J ends were trimmed by 0 bases and 5 bases, with 17 bases remaining between them. The CDR3 loop reads CASSQDLLGAGDQPQHF. DNA for the CDR3: TGCGCCAGCAGCCAAGATCTCTTAGGGGCCGGAGATCAGCCCCAGCATTTT.

The chain links TRBV28 to TRBJ2-3, with TRBD1 as a possible D gene (6 bases). CDR3 length equals 15 residues. From germline, CDR1 is MDHEN and CDR2 SYDVKM. V was cut by 3 bases and J by 4 bases, with 14 bases left in between. CDR3 in amino acids: CASSLGARGSDTQYF. Here the CDR3 DNA reads TGTGCCAGCAGTTTGGGGGCGCGTGGCTCAGATACGCAGTATTTT.

This clonotype occurred a few times. V is TRBV7-8 and J is TRBJ2-3, with D tentatively TRBD1 or TRBD2 (5 bases each). V lost 5 bases to trimming and J lost 2 bases, with 23 bases between them. Germline CDR1 and CDR2: SGHVS and FQNEAQ. CDR3 length: 18 amino acids. The CDR3 region has the DNA TGTGCCAGCAGCCAACTTCCTGGCGCCGGGACCCTCACAGATACGCAGTATTTT. As protein: CASSQLPGAGTLTDTQYF.

V gene TRBV7-9 combines with J gene TRBJ2-5; tentatively, D is TRBD1 (5 bases). Germline-derived CDR1 and CDR2 are SEHNR and FQNEAQ (reference sequence). The V end lost 5 bases, the J end lost 2 bases, and 9 bases lay between the germline ends. This CDR3 contains 13 residues. This CDR3 is CASSADTQETQYF. The DNA for the CDR3 is TGTGCCAGCAGCGCGGACACGCAAGAGACCCAGTACTTC.

The sample holds a few counts of this clonotype. The CDR3 nucleotides read TGTGCCAGTAGTATAGAGGGTGGCAATCAGCCCCAGCATTTT. Its protein product is CASSIEGGNQPQHF. The chain employs TRBV19 and TRBJ1-5, with D uncertain. The germline gives CDR1 LNHDA, CDR2 SQIVND (reference sequence). The CDR3 runs to 14 residues. Trimming stripped 0 bases from V and 2 bases from J, with 5 bases between.